Below, 20 T cell receptor beta chains from the same sample are listed, as sequenced in a study of CD8 T cells in ankylosing spondylitis. The antigens these receptors bind are not known. General study points: For ankylosing spondylitis blood, a TCR beta motif of 8 or 9 highly homologous variants appeared characteristic.

TCRdb re-called the 5' RACE reads with MiXCR, one entry per CDR3 protein. This table has about 330,000 distinct CDR3 sequences, around 7.6% appearing once. The source material was blood, either unsorted or a sorted T cell fraction (not recorded which). The receptor set was obtained from a male donor with ankylosing spondylitis.

The table lists this clonotype with a few counts. The genes are TRBV5-1 and TRBJ1-1; 7 bases are a match to TRBD1. The trim removed 4 bases at V and 1 base at J, leaving 4 bases unmatched. The germline V gene has CDR1 SGHRS and CDR2 YFSETQ. This CDR3 contains 14 residues. The CDR3 sequence: CASSTGVANTEAFF. The CDR3 DNA follows: TGCGCCAGCAGCACAGGGGTGGCGAACACTGAAGCTTTCTTT.

This clonotype was detected only a few times. This rearrangement joins TRBV29-1 to TRBJ1-1; 7 positions match TRBD1. Germline CDR1 and CDR2: SQVTM and ANQGSEA. The CDR3 covers 13 residues. Trimming removed 6 bases from V and 6 bases from J; junction bases left unmatched: 10. For the CDR3, the DNA is TGCAGCGTGGACCACCAGGGGGAGGCTGAAGCTTTCTTT. Translation: CSVDHQGEAEAFF.

This clonotype was recorded a few times. V is TRBV20-1 and J is TRBJ2-7; TRBD2 agrees at 8 bases. Germline lookup yields CDR1 DFQATT and CDR2 SNEGSKA (reference sequence). The CDR3 sequence is 16 residues long. V was pared by 1 base and J by 4 bases, with 12 bases of the junction left unmatched. This chain's CDR3 is CSARAQERERGYEQYF. The CDR3 DNA sequence: TGCAGTGCTAGAGCCCAAGAGCGGGAGCGAGGTTACGAGCAGTACTTC.

This clonotype occurred a few times. V and J are TRBV10-3 and TRBJ2-3, with D tentatively TRBD1 (5 bases). V was shortened by 5 bases and J by 7 bases, with 16 bases between the two germline ends. The CDR3 covers 14 residues. The germline gives CDR1 ENHRY, CDR2 SYGVKD. CDR3 amino acids: CAISQGLGSYTQYF. CDR3 sequence (DNA): TGTGCCATCAGTCAGGGTTTGGGGTCCTATACGCAGTATTTT.

This clonotype was recorded at least ten times. The rearrangement links TRBV27 to TRBJ1-5, with 7 bases identical to TRBD1. Unmatched junction bases numbered 8, after V lost 2 bases and J lost 4 bases. CDR1 is MNHEY, CDR2 SMNVEV, per germline (reference sequence). The CDR3 is 16 amino acids. The CDR3 spells CASSLGGQERNQPQHF. In DNA form, the CDR3 reads TGTGCCAGCAGTTTAGGCGGACAGGAACGGAATCAGCCCCAGCATTTT.

This clonotype was found many times. J is TRBJ1-1 and V is TRBV7-9; a weak D match, TRBD1 (6 bases). Germline CDR1 SEHNR, CDR2 FQNEAQ (reference sequence). The V end lost 5 bases, the J end lost 4 bases, and 14 bases lay between the germline ends. There are 14 residues in the CDR3. The CDR3, as DNA: TGTGCCAGCAGCCTTTCAGGGGTTCCCACTGAAGCTTTCTTT. Translating it yields CASSLSGVPTEAFF. Full variable domain (rest looked up from reference TRBV7-9 and TRBJ1-1): DTGVSQNPRHKITKRGQNVTFRCDPISEHNRLYWYRQTLGQGPEFLTYFQNEAQLEKSRLLSDRFSAERPKGSFSTLEIQRTEQGDSAMYLCASSLSGVPTEAFFGQGTRLTVV.

This clonotype was seen many times. The CDR3 loop reads CATSDETSGSSYNEQFF. The CDR3 coding sequence is TGTGCCACCAGTGATGAGACTAGCGGGAGTTCCTACAATGAGCAGTTCTTC. The genes are TRBV24-1 and TRBJ2-1; 12 bases map to TRBD2. With 3 bases clipped from V and 1 base from J, the junction kept 3 bases outside the gene matches. In germline, CDR1 is KGHDR, CDR2 SFDVKD. CDR3 length: 17 residues.

In this sample, this clonotype turned up many times. This chain connects TRBV28 to TRBJ2-7; 7 bases line up with TRBD1. Trimming cost V 2 bases and J 0 bases; bases outside gene matches: 4. CDR1 is MDHEN and CDR2 is SYDVKM in the germline V gene. CDR3 length equals 15 residues. CDR3 DNA: TGTGCCAGCAGTTTAGAGTACAGGGGCTCCTACGAGCAGTACTTC. Translated: CASSLEYRGSYEQYF.

This clonotype appeared a few times. The J gene is TRBJ1-4, the V gene TRBV29-1; D call uncertain. Trimming took off 2 bases at V and 7 bases at J, with 8 bases between the two ends. The CDR3 covers 12 residues. In germline, CDR1 is SQVTM, CDR2 ANQGSEA. The CDR3 region is CSVEIGIEKLFF. For the CDR3, the DNA is TGCAGCGTTGAAATTGGGATTGAAAAACTGTTTTTT.

This clonotype was seen more than once but under ten times. J is TRBJ2-5 and V is TRBV12-3 or TRBV12-4, with a possible D match to TRBD2 (6 bases). The CDR3 sequence is 15 residues long. V was clipped by 1 base and J by 5 bases, with 14 bases between them. CDR3 sequence reads: CASSLEEGMVETQYF. The CDR3 DNA reads TGTGCCAGCAGTTTAGAGGAGGGAATGGTGGAGACCCAGTACTTC.

The sample holds many counts of this clonotype. The CDR3 region is CSVEVGIYEQYF. The CDR3 coding sequence is TGCAGCGTTGAAGTAGGAATCTACGAGCAGTACTTC. The rearrangement links TRBV29-1 to TRBJ2-7, with no clear D. CDR3 length: 12 amino acids. CDR1 is SQVTM and CDR2 is ANQGSEA in the germline V gene. Trimming pared 1 base from V and 3 bases from J, leaving 7 bases between.

This chain links TRBV6-1 with TRBJ2-7; D ambiguous. Germline loops: CDR1 MNHNS, CDR2 SASEGT. This CDR3 comprises 13 residues. Trimming stripped 4 bases from V and 0 bases from J, with 7 bases between. Written as DNA, the CDR3 is TGTGCCAGCAGTGCCCCGGCCTCCTACGAGCAGTACTTC. Translated: CASSAPASYEQYF.

This rearrangement joins TRBV2 to TRBJ2-1, with 9 nucleotides matching TRBD2. The CDR3 spans 15 residues. Germline V CDR1 and CDR2: SNHLY, FYNNEI. The V and J ends lost 6 bases and 1 base, in that order; junction bases with no gene match: 4. DNA of the CDR3: TGTGCCAGCAGGGTAGCGGGAGTTTCCTACAATGAGCAGTTCTTC. This translates into CASRVAGVSYNEQFF.

The J gene is TRBJ2-3, the V gene TRBV5-1, with D hard to call. The CDR3 covers 16 residues. Trimming removed 0 bases from V and 2 bases from J, with 13 bases in between. Germline V gene lookup returns CDR1 SGHRS and CDR2 YFSETQ. For the CDR3, the DNA is TGCGCCAGCAGCTTGGACAAGGCAGAACTCACAGATACGCAGTATTTT. It specifies CASSLDKAELTDTQYF.

V usage is TRBV7-4 and J usage is TRBJ1-6, with a weak D call TRBD1 (5 bases). Trimming left V 3 bases short and J 7 bases short, with 16 bases between. CDR1 is SGHVT and CDR2 is SQSDAQ in the germline V gene. This CDR3 is built from 16 residues. CDR3 DNA: TGTGCCAGCAGCTTCCGACCTCTCCGGGACAATTCACCCCTCCACTTT. It encodes CASSFRPLRDNSPLHF. The full variable domain, in which reference TRBV7-4 and TRBJ1-6 provide the parts outside the CDR3, is GAGVSQSPRYKVAKRGRDVALRCDSISGHVTLYWYRQTLGQGSEVLTYSQSDAQRDKSGRPSGRFSAERPERSVSTLKIQRTEQGDSAVYLCASSFRPLRDNSPLHFGNGTRLTVT.

The sample holds many counts of this clonotype. The chain links TRBV7-9 to TRBJ2-5; no firm D call. The CDR3 contains 11 residues. CDR1 SEHNR and CDR2 FQNEAQ come from the germline V gene (reference sequence). The V and J ends lost 5 bases and 5 bases respectively, with 6 bases between them. The CDR3 region has the DNA TGTGCCAGCAGCCACATGGAGACCCAGTACTTC. Amino acid sequence: CASSHMETQYF.

This clonotype has more than one count but fewer than ten. The V gene is TRBV3-1, the J gene TRBJ2-7; 9 bases are a match to TRBD2. Unmatched junction bases numbered 7, after V lost 0 bases and J lost 7 bases. This CDR3 contains 15 residues. In germline, CDR1 is LGHDT, CDR2 YNNKEL (reference sequence). The CDR3 DNA reads TGTGCCAGCAGCCAAGACCCGCTAGCGGGATATGAGCAGTACTTC. Its translation is CASSQDPLAGYEQYF.

This clonotype appeared a few times. The chain has TRBV29-1 and TRBJ1-1, with a weak D call TRBD1 (5 bases). The CDR3 is made up of 11 amino acids. The germline V gene has CDR1 SQVTM and CDR2 ANQGSEA. V gave up 2 bases and J gave up 6 bases, with 7 bases separating them. CDR3 DNA: TGCAGCGTTGAAAGGGGTGCTGAAGCTTTCTTT. Encoded protein: CSVERGAEAFF.

This clonotype was detected only a few times. V is TRBV20-1 and J is TRBJ1-5; D call uncertain. V was cut by 3 bases and J by 4 bases, with 13 bases left in between. The CDR3 contains 14 residues. CDR1 and CDR2 from the germline V gene are DFQATT and SNEGSKA (reference sequence). The CDR3: CSARASGMNQPQHF. The CDR3 DNA is TGCAGTGCTAGGGCGTCGGGGATGAATCAGCCCCAGCATTTT.

This clonotype was counted a few times. The rearrangement links TRBV5-1 to TRBJ2-1; the D call may be TRBD1 or TRBD2 (5 bases each). The germline V gene has CDR1 SGHRS and CDR2 YFSETQ. This CDR3 is built from 17 residues. With 3 bases removed from V and 1 base from J, the gap between germline ends came to 17 bases. The chain's CDR3 is CASSSLGGTVSYNEQFF. DNA for the CDR3: TGCGCCAGCAGCTCCCTTGGGGGTACGGTATCCTACAATGAGCAGTTCTTC. The full variable domain, with the rest looked up from reference TRBV5-1 and TRBJ2-1, is KAGVTQTPRYLIKTRGQQVTLSCSPISGHRSVSWYQQTPGQGLQFLFEYFSETQRNKGNFPGRFSGRQFSNSRSEMNVSTLELGDSALYLCASSSLGGTVSYNEQFFGPGTRLTVL.